Each of the 19 T cell receptor beta chains below was sequenced from the same sample in a study of blood T cell repertoires in COVID-19. The method was immunoSEQ multiplex PCR; TCRdb's version includes in-frame clones alone and lacks a portion of them. The repertoire consists of about 310,000 clones, with around 91% occurring once and the leading ten covering roughly a tenth. The sequenced sample consisted of PBMCs or T cells enriched from blood (not recorded which). Source of these receptors: a woman aged 35 to 49 who had recovered from COVID-19.

V and J are TRBV19 and TRBJ2-3, with TRBD1 identical over 7 bases. The CDR3 extends over 15 amino acids. Germline V CDR1 and CDR2: LNHDA, SQIVND (reference sequence). After removal of 6 bases from V and 6 bases from J, the junction contained 12 bases not matched to a gene. The CDR3 is CASSNEGALMDTQYF. CDR3 nucleotides: TGTGCCAGTAGCAACGAGGGGGCACTGATGGATACGCAGTATTTT.

The chain couples TRBV7-9 to TRBJ2-5, with 9 bases lining up with TRBD2. The length of the CDR3 is 17 residues. The ends lost 7 bases at V and 3 bases at J; junction bases unmatched: 15. Germline CDR1 and CDR2: SEHNR and FQNEAQ (reference sequence). The CDR3 bases are TGTGCCAGCACCGCTAGGGGAGCCCTAGCGGGAAAAGAGACCCAGTACTTC. This sequence encodes CASTARGALAGKETQYF.

This clone was detected ten times or more. V gene TRBV4-1 combines with J gene TRBJ1-4, with a weak D call TRBD1 (6 bases). Trimming pared 0 bases from V and 12 bases from J, leaving 11 bases between. The CDR3 contains 13 residues. The V gene's germline CDR1 is MGHRA and CDR2 YSYEKL. The CDR3 region is CASSQEGARQLFF. For the CDR3, the DNA is TGCGCCAGCAGCCAAGAGGGGGCGAGGCAACTGTTTTTT.

This clone appeared a single time. V is TRBV4-1 and J is TRBJ2-1, with 7 bases aligning to TRBD1. Germline-derived CDR1 and CDR2 are MGHRA and YSYEKL. CDR3 length equals 17 residues. Trimming removed 1 base from V and 1 base from J; junction bases left unmatched: 7. CDR3 nucleotide sequence: TGCGCCAGCAGCCAAGTCCTAGGGGGCGGGTCCTACAATGAGCAGTTCTTC. Protein: CASSQVLGGGSYNEQFF.

J is TRBJ2-2 and V is TRBV12-5, with a tentative D call TRBD1 (5 bases). This CDR3 region has 12 residues. Germline CDR1 reads LGHNT; CDR2 reads FRNRAP. V shed 2 bases and J shed 8 bases, with 6 bases lying between them. The CDR3 here is CASGLNRGELFF. DNA for the CDR3: TGTGCTAGTGGTTTGAACAGGGGGGAGCTGTTTTTT. Supplemented by reference TRBV12-5 and TRBJ2-2, the full variable domain reads DARVTQTPRHKVTEMGQEVTMRCQPILGHNTVFWYRQTMMQGLELLAYFRNRAPLDDSGMPKDRFSAEMPDATLATLKIQPSEPRDSAVYFCASGLNRGELFFGEGSRLTVL.

The chain employs TRBV9 and TRBJ2-1, with 7 nucleotides matching TRBD1. There are 14 residues in the CDR3. With V trimmed by 0 bases and J by 8 bases, 5 bases remained unmatched. CDR1 and CDR2 from the germline V gene are SGDLS and YYNGEE. In DNA, the CDR3 is TGTGCCAGCAGCGTAGCCACAGGGGCTTATGAGCAGTTCTTC. Translation gives CASSVATGAYEQFF. Combining the CDR3 with reference TRBV9 and TRBJ2-1 gives the whole variable domain DSGVTQTPKHLITATGQRVTLRCSPRSGDLSVYWYQQSLDQGLQFLIQYYNGEERAKGNILERFSAQQFPDLHSELNLSSLELGDSALYFCASSVATGAYEQFFGPGTRLTVL.

This chain connects TRBV24-1 to TRBJ2-1; TRBD2 aligns across 7 bases. The junction had 12 bases not matched to a gene; V was cut back by 4 bases and J by 10 bases. The CDR3 has 15 residues. The germline CDR1 and CDR2 sequences are KGHDR and SFDVKD. CDR3 loop: CATSETTGLGNEQFF. The CDR3 DNA is TGTGCCACCAGTGAGACCACAGGACTAGGAAACGAGCAGTTCTTC.

The CDR3 reads CASSFAGAGANVLTF. The CDR3 nucleotides are TGTGCCAGCAGTTTTGCGGGGGCTGGGGCCAACGTCCTGACTTTC. The chain couples TRBV28 to TRBJ2-6; the match to TRBD2 covers 7 bases. V lost 3 bases, J lost 2 bases, and 1 base stayed unmatched. The CDR3 consists of 15 residues. Per the germline V gene, CDR1 is MDHEN and CDR2 is SYDVKM.

This chain connects TRBV7-2 to TRBJ1-1, with TRBD1 as a possible D gene (5 bases). CDR3 length equals 14 residues. With 1 base removed from V and 4 bases from J, the gap between germline ends came to 10 bases. Germline loops: CDR1 SGHTA, CDR2 FQGNSA. The CDR3 protein is CASSLDGGITEAFF. The CDR3 DNA reads as TGTGCCAGCAGCTTAGACGGGGGGATCACTGAAGCTTTCTTT.

Written as DNA, the CDR3 is TGTGCCAGCAGTTATCACACATTCAATCAGCCCCAGCATTTT. It yields the protein CASSYHTFNQPQHF. The rearrangement joins TRBV6-2 or TRBV6-3 to TRBJ1-5; unclear D gene. The V gene's germline CDR1 is MNHEY and CDR2 SVGEGT. This CDR3 comprises 14 residues. Trimming left V 3 bases short and J 3 bases short, with 9 bases between.

The rearrangement joins TRBV6-2 or TRBV6-3 to TRBJ2-7, with D unclear. Looked up from germline, CDR1 is MNHEY and CDR2 is SVGEGT. The CDR3 is 12 residues long. V was pared by 2 bases and J by 3 bases, with 5 bases between. The CDR3 nucleotides are TGTGCCAGCAGTTACGAGTTCTACGAGCAGTACTTC. It translates to CASSYEFYEQYF.

The CDR3 DNA reads as TGTGCCAGCAGCCGAAGGAATCGGCTAGCGGAGTACAATGAGCAGTTCTTC. It codes for CASSRRNRLAEYNEQFF. The genes are TRBV7-6 and TRBJ2-1, with TRBD2 matching 7 bases. The V gene end was trimmed by 5 bases and the J gene end by 4 bases; junction bases not matched to a gene: 14. Germline-derived CDR1 and CDR2 are SGHVS and FNYEAQ. This CDR3 has 17 residues. Combining the CDR3 with reference TRBV7-6 and TRBJ2-1 gives the whole variable domain GAGVSQSPRYKVTKRGQDVALRCDPISGHVSLYWYRQALGQGPEFLTYFNYEAQQDKSGLPNDRFSAERPEGSISTLTIQRTEQRDSAMYRCASSRRNRLAEYNEQFFGPGTRLTVL.

This sequence joins TRBV30 and TRBJ2-7; D is unclear. The CDR3 is 14 amino acids. The germline CDR1 and CDR2 sequences are GTSNPN and SVGIG (reference sequence). The V end lost 0 bases, the J end lost 4 bases, and 13 bases lay between the germline ends. DNA of the CDR3: TGTGCCTGGAGTGTACCAGCGACCCTATACGAGCAGTACTTC. Residues: CAWSVPATLYEQYF.

The rearrangement uses TRBV7-9 and TRBJ1-4; 7 nucleotides line up with TRBD1. V shed 5 bases, J shed 7 bases, and the junction held 10 bases outside the gene matches. This CDR3 contains 15 residues. Germline assignment: CDR1 SEHNR and CDR2 FQNEAQ (reference sequence). The CDR3 here is CASSPGTAGSEKLFF. The DNA for the CDR3 is TGTGCCAGCAGCCCGGGGACAGCCGGGAGTGAAAAACTGTTTTTT.

The rearrangement links TRBV27 to TRBJ2-2, with 11 bases lining up with TRBD2. Germline CDR1 is MNHEY and CDR2 is SMNVEV (reference sequence). The junction had 8 bases not matched to a gene; V was cut back by 10 bases and J by 4 bases. This CDR3 has 15 residues. Here the CDR3 reads CATLAGGPGTGELFF. The CDR3 nucleotides are TGTGCCACCTTAGCGGGGGGGCCGGGCACCGGGGAGCTGTTTTTT.

As for this clone: An end of the junction differs from the germline gene, which may be a read error. The gene calls are TRBV5-6 and TRBJ2-3; 9 bases are shared with TRBD1. CDR3 size: 11 residues. CDR1 and CDR2 (germline): SGHDT, YYEEEE. DNA of the CDR3: TGTGCCAGCAGCTTAGGGGACAGGGTGGTATTT. This sequence encodes CASSLGDRVVF.

The J gene is TRBJ2-1, the V gene TRBV5-1, with 7 bases that match TRBD1. Germline assignment: CDR1 SGHRS and CDR2 YFSETQ. V gave up 4 bases and J gave up 2 bases; unmatched junction bases: 6. This CDR3 contains 15 residues. The CDR3: CASSLQGNPYNEQFF. In DNA form, the CDR3 reads TGCGCCAGCAGCCTACAGGGGAATCCCTACAATGAGCAGTTCTTC.

The rearrangement joins TRBV28 to TRBJ2-1; 10 bases are a match to TRBD1. J was trimmed by 4 bases and V by 4 bases; bases with no gene match: 1. Germline lookup yields CDR1 MDHEN and CDR2 SYDVKM. The CDR3 length is 14 residues. Here the CDR3 reads CASSSGQGYNEQFF. CDR3 DNA: TGTGCCAGCAGTTCGGGACAGGGGTACAATGAGCAGTTCTTC.

The chain carries TRBV3-1 (or the pseudogene TRBV3-2) and TRBJ1-3; 8 nucleotides align to TRBD1. Germline V gives CDR1 LGHDT, CDR2 YNNKEL (reference sequence). The J segment lost 2 bases and the V segment lost 3 bases, leaving 6 bases of the junction unmatched. There are 16 residues in the CDR3. The CDR3 loop is CASSHAQGAAGNTIYF. Here the CDR3 DNA reads TGTGCCAGCAGCCACGCCCAGGGGGCGGCTGGAAACACCATATATTTT.